The rows below give T cell receptor beta chains drawn from one sample of a study of early T cells in non-severe SARS-CoV-2 infection. TCRdb passed the 5' RACE reads through MiXCR, listing each CDR3 protein once. This sample carries 56,000 or so distinct CDR3 sequences, over 12% of them seen once, and the ten largest clones take over 4%. Source: whole blood, taken at baseline. These TCRs come from an adult who was a healthcare worker with PCR-confirmed SARS-CoV-2 infection or an uninfected control (not recorded which). The CDR3 runs from the conserved cysteine through the conserved F or W. A D gene is named only where the DNA matches it firmly. Clone size, where shown, is once, few, many, or a class for clones that have expanded.

clone_size d_call j_call v_call cdr3_nt cdr3_aa
few TRBD2 TRBJ2-2 TRBV4-1 TGCGCCAGCAGCCAATTATTAGCGGGGGATACGGTCGGGGAGCTGTTTTTT CASSQLLAGDTVGELFF
few - TRBJ1-1 TRBV2 TGTGCCAGCAGTCAAATATCTCAGGGGTATTCGGAAGCTTTCTTT CASSQISQGYSEAFF
many - TRBJ1-2 TRBV5-5 TGTGCCAGCAGCTTGGATCGGGGGAACTATGGCTACACCTTC CASSLDRGNYGYTF
few - TRBJ2-3 TRBV7-6 TGTGCCAGCAGCTTAGGCGGGGCTAGCACAGATACGCAGTATTTT CASSLGGASTDTQYF
- TRBD2 TRBJ2-5 TRBV5-1 TGCGCCAGCAGCTCTACAGGACGACTAGCGGGAGGCGGCCAAGAGACCCAGTACTTC CASSSTGRLAGGGQETQYF
few TRBD2 TRBJ2-1 TRBV9 TGTGCCAGCAGCGTAGGTTTGATAGCGGGGTCCAGATCCTACAATGAGCAGTTCTTC CASSVGLIAGSRSYNEQFF
- - TRBJ2-3 TRBV20-1 TGCAGTGCTAGAGATCCCCGCAGCTCGGGCACAGATACGCAGTATTTT CSARDPRSSGTDTQYF
few - TRBJ1-4 TRBV5-1 TGCGCCAGCAGCCCGGACAGTGATAATGAAAAACTGTTTTTT CASSPDSDNEKLFF
few - TRBJ2-7 TRBV18 TGTGCCAGCTCTGGGGAGGCGCCCTACGAGCAGTACTTC CASSGEAPYEQYF
- - TRBJ2-5 TRBV7-2 TGTGCCAGCAGCTTAGCGAACCGAGAGACCCAGTACTTC CASSLANRETQYF
few - TRBJ2-7 TRBV7-9 TGTGCCAGCAGCTTAGAACTAGAAAGGCGCGAGCAGTACTTC CASSLELERREQYF
- TRBD1 TRBJ1-1 TRBV20-1 TGCAGTGCTAGGATACCCGACAGGGAGAGTACTGAAGCTTTCTTT CSARIPDRESTEAFF
- - TRBJ1-6 TRBV2 TGTGCCAGCACGCTGGAGGCAAATTCACCCCTCCACTTT CASTLEANSPLHF
few - TRBJ1-1 TRBV20-1 TGCAGTGCTAGAGGACAGGCTAGCCCTGAAGCTTTCTTT CSARGQASPEAFF
- TRBD2 TRBJ2-1 TRBV7-3 TGTGCCAGCAGCTTAAGTCCTAGCGGAGTCTACAATGAGCAGTTCTTC CASSLSPSGVYNEQFF
few - TRBJ2-3 TRBV25-1 TGTGCCAGCAGTGTTGTGGGAAGCACAGATACGCAGTATTTT CASSVVGSTDTQYF
few TRBD1 TRBJ1-1 TRBV12-3/TRBV12-4 TGTGCCAGCAGTTCCGGTCCCGGGACAGGGATCCGGGAAGCTTTCTTT CASSSGPGTGIREAFF
- - TRBJ2-7 TRBV20-1 TGCAGTGCTAGAGATTTGGGCTACGAGCAGTACTTC CSARDLGYEQYF
- - TRBJ2-2 TRBV20-1 TGCAGTGCTAGAGATCAAACCGGGGAGCTGTTTTTT CSARDQTGELFF
- - TRBJ2-1 TRBV27 TGTGCCAGCAGTCAACTGGCAGGGTCCGGGGAGCAGTTCTTC CASSQLAGSGEQFF
few - TRBJ2-4 TRBV20-1 TGCAGTGCTCCAGCGATGGGCCGGGAAAACATTCAGTACTTC CSAPAMGRENIQYF
many - TRBJ2-4 TRBV12-3/TRBV12-4 TGTGCCAGCAGCCGTCTTAAGGGCGGGACCAAAAACATTCAGTACTTC CASSRLKGGTKNIQYF
- TRBD1 TRBJ1-1 TRBV12-5 TGTGCTAGTGGTTTGAGGATCGAAGGACAGGGGCGGGACACTGAAGCTTTCTTT CASGLRIEGQGRDTEAFF